This T cell receptor beta chain was sequenced in a study of shared clonotypes between healthy human individuals. The wider study: The cohort comprised a couple of women and three men. Their ages spanned 18 to 49 years.

The naive CD8 fraction comprised CD45RO-negative cells positively selected for CCR7 and excluded terminally differentiated effector memory CD45RA+ cells. With regard to this clone: The target antigen is unknown.

Findings and caveats of the study: Memory subsets had estimated richness that was generally smaller than that of naive subsets.

When replicate PCRs were run on sorted subsets, they used about 200 ng DNA, 28,000 or so T cell genomes. Some clones are missing from TCRdb's copy, which holds only in-frame ones; the method was immunoSEQ multiplex PCR. The table includes 2 million to 2.5 million clones, less than 95% detected once. The sample was naive CD8+ T cells sorted from blood. The TCR comes from a man between 18 and 35 years old in good health.

CDR3 loop: CASSLDGLGQRKANVLTF. The CDR3 nucleotides read TGTGCCAGCAGCTTAGATGGCCTCGGACAAAGAAAGGCCAACGTCCTGACTTTC. The rearrangement links TRBV11-2 to TRBJ2-6, with D tentatively TRBD1 (5 bases). The V end was cut by 0 bases, the J end by 6 bases, with 18 bases between. CDR3 length: 18 amino acids. The V gene's germline CDR1 is SGHAT and CDR2 FQNNGV.